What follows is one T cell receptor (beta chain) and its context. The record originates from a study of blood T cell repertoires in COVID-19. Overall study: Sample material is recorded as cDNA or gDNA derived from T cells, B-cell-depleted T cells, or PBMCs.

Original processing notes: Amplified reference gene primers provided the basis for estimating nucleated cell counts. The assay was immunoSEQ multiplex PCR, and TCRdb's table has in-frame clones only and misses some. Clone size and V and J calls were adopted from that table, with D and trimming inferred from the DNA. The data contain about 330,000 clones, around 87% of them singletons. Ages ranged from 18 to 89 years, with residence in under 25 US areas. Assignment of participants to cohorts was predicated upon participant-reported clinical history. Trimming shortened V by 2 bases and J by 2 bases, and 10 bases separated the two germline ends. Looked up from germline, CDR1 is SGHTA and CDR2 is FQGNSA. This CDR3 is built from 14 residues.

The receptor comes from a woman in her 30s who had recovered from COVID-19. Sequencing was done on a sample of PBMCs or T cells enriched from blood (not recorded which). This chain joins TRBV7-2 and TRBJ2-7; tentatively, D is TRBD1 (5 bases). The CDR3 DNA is TGTGCCAGCAGCTTAATGGGGCAGACCTACGAGCAGTACTTC. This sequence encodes CASSLMGQTYEQYF.